These T cell receptor beta chains were read from a single sample in a study of Graves' ophthalmopathy and Graves' hyperthyroidism. TCRdb re-derived calls from the multiplex PCR reads in MiXCR, one entry per CDR3 protein. The sample has 170,000 or so distinct CDR3 sequences, less than 45% seen once. Sequencing was carried out using peripheral blood. The receptors were sampled from a woman in her forties with Graves' ophthalmopathy. CDR3s include the opening cysteine and the closing phenylalanine or tryptophan. Fields, in order: D gene, V gene, clone size, J gene, CDR3 DNA, CDR3 protein. A D gene is named only where the DNA matches it firmly. For some rows the clone size is stated as once, few or many, or as a class when expanded; others skip it.

.,TRBV28,.,TRBJ2-4,TGTGCCAGCAGTTATACGGGGACCATTCAGTACTTC,CASSYTGTIQYF
TRBD1,TRBV20-1,many,TRBJ1-1,TGCAGTGCTTCGGACAGGGGCGGGACTGAAGCTTTCTTT,CSASDRGGTEAFF
.,TRBV9,.,TRBJ1-5,TGTGCCAGCAGCGTAGGTGCGGGGTATAGCAATCAGCCCCAGCATTTT,CASSVGAGYSNQPQHF
.,TRBV6-5,once,TRBJ1-5,TGTGCCAGCAGTTACTCGTTAAGTCAGCCCCAGCATTTT,CASSYSLSQPQHF
.,TRBV30,many,TRBJ1-1,TGTGCCTGGAGTGTGTCGGAGAAACAAGCTTTCTTT,CAWSVSEKQAFF
TRBD2,TRBV10-3,few,TRBJ2-7,TGTGCCATCAGGCGGGAGGGCGGCGACGAGCAGTACTTC,CAIRREGGDEQYF
.,TRBV28,.,TRBJ1-3,TGTGCCAGCAGGCGAGACCGTCGCATTCCCCCCGACTATTTT,CASRRDRRIPPDYF
.,TRBV12-3/TRBV12-4,many,TRBJ2-7,TGTGCCAGCAGTTTCGACCAGTCATCCTACGAGCAGTACTTC,CASSFDQSSYEQYF
.,TRBV6-4,many,TRBJ2-5,TGTGCCAGCAGTGAGGTTCGGGGTGAGACCCAGTACTTC,CASSEVRGETQYF
TRBD1,TRBV7-2,few,TRBJ1-2,TGTGCCAGCAGCACAAACAGGGGTTCCTATGGCTACACCTTC,CASSTNRGSYGYTF
TRBD1,TRBV14,many,TRBJ2-5,TGTGCCAGCAGCCAACGTACCCCGGGACAGCGAGAAGAGACCCAGTACTTC,CASSQRTPGQREETQYF
.,TRBV6-1,many,TRBJ1-5,TGTGCCAGCGCCCCAAGGAGCAATCAGCCCCAGCATTTT,CASAPRSNQPQHF
.,TRBV20-1,many,TRBJ1-2,TGCAGTGCTAGACGGGAGGCAGGGTTTAACTATGGCTACACCTTC,CSARREAGFNYGYTF
.,TRBV28,.,TRBJ2-5,TGTGCCAGCAGTACGACAGACGAATTGGAGACCCAGTACTTC,CASSTTDELETQYF
.,TRBV10-3,.,TRBJ2-7,TGTGCCATCAGTGGAGTCGGGCGGGAAATATCCTCCTACGAGCAGTACTTC,CAISGVGREISSYEQYF